The rows below give T cell receptor beta chains drawn from one sample of a study of T-cell reconstitution after alpha-beta-depleted transplantation in children. Via MiXCR, TCRdb re-called the PCR reads, giving one row per CDR3 protein. The profile shows roughly 790,000 distinct CDR3 sequences, 15% to 20% of them singletons. Source: PBMCs, mostly from graft donor cells, taken 360 days after TCRalphabeta/CD19-depleted stem cell transplant. These receptors came from a male patient younger than 18 who had a stem cell transplant for acute lymphoblastic leukemia, so the T cells may come from the graft donor. CDR3s leave out the opening cysteine and the closing phenylalanine or tryptophan.

v_gene	j_gene	CDR3aa
TRBV7-2	TRBJ2-7	ASSLGTGATYEQY
TRBV5-1	TRBJ1-5	ASSHWGNPNQPQH
TRBV19	TRBJ2-6	ASSMVLVSGANVLT
TRBV29-1	TRBJ2-7	SADNLAGNSYEQY
TRBV27	TRBJ1-1	ASSLWQNNEAF
TRBV9	TRBJ2-3	ASSNQPGGPTDTQY
TRBV6-1	TRBJ2-7	AGAGTVSYEQY
TRBV9	TRBJ2-1	ASSQTSGRANEQF
TRBV5-1	TRBJ2-1	ASSLASLPGQGNNEQF
TRBV7-3	TRBJ2-1	ASSLKLAGRYNEQF
TRBV27	TRBJ1-1	ASSFAGTGITEAF
TRBV20-1	TRBJ2-7	SAYGLAGPSYEQY
TRBV29-1	TRBJ1-4	SVEGPGSEKLF
TRBV5-1	TRBJ2-7	ASSLFGARGKTYEQY
TRBV7-6	TRBJ1-5	ASSLTDNQPQH
TRBV19	TRBJ1-1	ASSVGTGTEAF
TRBV3-1	TRBJ2-7	ASSQALNREQY
TRBV19	TRBJ2-2	ASSPRAGELF
TRBV25-1	TRBJ2-5	ASSEGRIREETQY
TRBV5-1	TRBJ1-6	ASSVHLRVNYNSPLH
TRBV30	TRBJ2-1	AWRGLRF
TRBV11-2	TRBJ2-7	ASSDALRVPIIKQY
TRBV27	TRBJ1-6	ASSLSQGLNSPLH
TRBV19	TRBJ2-3	ASSIRPGLQIDTQY
TRBV18	TRBJ2-7	ASSPKTIGGEQY
TRBV7-2	TRBJ1-2	ASSLKGTGGYGYT
TRBV29-1	TRBJ2-5	SFGTGGTAETQY
TRBV10-2	TRBJ2-4	ASSESPTRVAKNIQY
TRBV20-1	TRBJ1-3	SARNPGAGAGNTIY
TRBV25-1	TRBJ2-1	ASSEYETGRTHEQF
TRBV29-1	TRBJ2-1	SVEDLTQGGYNEQF
TRBV19	TRBJ2-1	ASRKGLASYNEQF
TRBV10-3	TRBJ2-7	AISVGSSYEQY
TRBV27	TRBJ2-7	ASSPGQGGRTYEQY
TRBV7-9	TRBJ2-3	ASSLDSHTDTQY
TRBV4-1	TRBJ2-1	ASSQSGTSGLGWSYNEQF
TRBV5-1	TRBJ2-1	ASSLAGDSSYNEQF
TRBV4-2	TRBJ2-7	ASSQTVAGYEQY
TRBV14	TRBJ2-1	ASSRPRGTGNEQF
TRBV7-3	TRBJ2-7	ASSPGGGTSFLYEQY
TRBV7-9	TRBJ2-1	ASSLNPSSYNEQF
TRBV7-7	TRBJ2-5	ASSHTGTRGETQY
TRBV5-1	TRBJ2-6	ASSPTSGANVLT
TRBV21-1	TRBJ2-7	ASSLSPPSGHIPYEQY
TRBV6-1	TRBJ2-1	ASSEYPDSYNEQF